This T cell receptor beta chain was sequenced during a study of shared clonotypes between healthy human individuals. Regarding this clone: The target antigen is unknown.

Only in-frame clones appear in the TCRdb table, and some are missing; sequencing was by immunoSEQ multiplex PCR. Among nearly 2 million clones listed, 85% to 95% were seen once. Terminally differentiated effector memory CD45RA+ cells were excluded by CCR7 positive selection of CD45RO-negative cells. Adults of Caucasian background living in Nashville, Tennessee made up all donors. Findings of the study overall: Despite large depth, sorted-subset datasets appeared incompletely sequenced. The authors expected sequencing depth to affect clonotype sharing among donors.

Germline loops: CDR1 SNHLY, CDR2 FYNNEI. V was clipped by 6 bases and J by 4 bases; unmatched bases: 9. There are 15 residues in the CDR3. The chain employs TRBV2 and TRBJ2-5; 9 bases map to TRBD2. This clonotype originated in a man between 18 and 35 years old in good health. Source material: naive CD8+ T cells sorted from blood. CDR3 loop: CASREGAGGGETQYF. The CDR3 nucleotides read TGTGCCAGCAGGGAGGGAGCGGGGGGTGGAGAGACCCAGTACTTC.